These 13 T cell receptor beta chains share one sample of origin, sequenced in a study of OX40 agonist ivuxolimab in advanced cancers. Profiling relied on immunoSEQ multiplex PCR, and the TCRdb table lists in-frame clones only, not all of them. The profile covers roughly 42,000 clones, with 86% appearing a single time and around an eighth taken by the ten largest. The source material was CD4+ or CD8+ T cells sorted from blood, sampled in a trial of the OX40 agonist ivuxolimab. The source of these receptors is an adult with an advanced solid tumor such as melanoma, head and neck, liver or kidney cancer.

The CDR3 region is CASSLFGNTDTQYF. The CDR3 DNA reads TGTGCCAGCAGCTTGTTTGGGAACACAGATACGCAGTATTTT. The chain links TRBV5-5 to TRBJ2-3; D unresolved. V lost 1 base and J 2 bases, leaving 8 bases between the germline ends. Germline loops: CDR1 SGHKS, CDR2 YYEKEE (reference sequence). The CDR3 runs to 14 residues.

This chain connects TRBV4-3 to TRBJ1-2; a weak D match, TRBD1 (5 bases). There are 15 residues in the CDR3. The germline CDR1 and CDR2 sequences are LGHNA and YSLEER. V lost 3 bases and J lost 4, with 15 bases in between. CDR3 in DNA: TGCGCCAGCAGCCAGGATATACCGGGGGTCTATGGCTACACCTTC. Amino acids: CASSQDIPGVYGYTF.

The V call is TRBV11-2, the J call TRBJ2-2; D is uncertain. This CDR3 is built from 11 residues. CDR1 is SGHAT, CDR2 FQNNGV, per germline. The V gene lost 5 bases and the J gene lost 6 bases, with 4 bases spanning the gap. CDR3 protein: CASSPAGELFF. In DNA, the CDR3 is TGTGCCAGCAGCCCCGCCGGGGAGCTGTTTTTT.

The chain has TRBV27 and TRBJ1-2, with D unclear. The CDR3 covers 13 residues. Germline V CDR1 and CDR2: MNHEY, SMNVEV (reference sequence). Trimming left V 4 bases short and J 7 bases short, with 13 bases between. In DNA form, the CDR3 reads TGTGCCAGCAGTTCCGTCCTCTCGGGTGGCTACACCTTC. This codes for CASSSVLSGGYTF.

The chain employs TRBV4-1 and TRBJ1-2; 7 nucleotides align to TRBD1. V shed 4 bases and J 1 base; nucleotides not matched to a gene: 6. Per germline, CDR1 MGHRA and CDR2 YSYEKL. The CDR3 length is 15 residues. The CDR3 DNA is TGCGCCAGCAGCCGGACAGGCGGATTTAACTATGGCTACACCTTC. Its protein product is CASSRTGGFNYGYTF.

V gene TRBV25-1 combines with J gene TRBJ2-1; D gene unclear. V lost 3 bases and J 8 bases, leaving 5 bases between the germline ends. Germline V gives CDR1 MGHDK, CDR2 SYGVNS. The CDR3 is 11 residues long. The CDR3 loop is CASSDVYEQFF. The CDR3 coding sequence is TGTGCCAGCAGTGACGTGTATGAGCAGTTCTTC.

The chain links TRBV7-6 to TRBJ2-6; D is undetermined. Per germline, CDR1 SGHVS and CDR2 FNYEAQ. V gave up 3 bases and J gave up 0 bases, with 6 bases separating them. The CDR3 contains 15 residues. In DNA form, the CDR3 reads TGTGCCAGCAGCTTGATTTTCTCTGGGGCCAACGTCCTGACTTTC. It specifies CASSLIFSGANVLTF.

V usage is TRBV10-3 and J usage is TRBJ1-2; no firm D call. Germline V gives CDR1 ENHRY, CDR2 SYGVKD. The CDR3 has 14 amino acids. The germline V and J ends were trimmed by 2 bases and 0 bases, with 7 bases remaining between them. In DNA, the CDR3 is TGTGCCATCAGTGAGGCGTTAGCTAACTATGGCTACACCTTC. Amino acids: CAISEALANYGYTF.

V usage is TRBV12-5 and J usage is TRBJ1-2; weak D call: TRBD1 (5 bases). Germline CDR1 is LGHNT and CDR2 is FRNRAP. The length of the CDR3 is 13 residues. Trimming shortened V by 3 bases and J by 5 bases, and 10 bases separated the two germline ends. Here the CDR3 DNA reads TGTGCTAGTGGTTTAGGGGTGATGTATGGCTACACCTTC. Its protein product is CASGLGVMYGYTF. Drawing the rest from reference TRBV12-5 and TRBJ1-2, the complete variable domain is DARVTQTPRHKVTEMGQEVTMRCQPILGHNTVFWYRQTMMQGLELLAYFRNRAPLDDSGMPKDRFSAEMPDATLATLKIQPSEPRDSAVYFCASGLGVMYGYTFGSGTRLTVV.

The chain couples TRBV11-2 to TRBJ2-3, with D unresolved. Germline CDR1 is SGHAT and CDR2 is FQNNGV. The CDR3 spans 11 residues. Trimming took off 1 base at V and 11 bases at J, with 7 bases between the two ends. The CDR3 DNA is TGTGCCAGCAGCTTAGGAGTTAGGCAGTATTTT. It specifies CASSLGVRQYF. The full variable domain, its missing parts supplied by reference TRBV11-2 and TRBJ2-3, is EAGVAQSPRYKIIEKRQSVAFWCNPISGHATLYWYQQILGQGPKLLIQFQNNGVVDDSQLPKDRFSAERLKGVDSTLKIQPAKLEDSAVYLCASSLGVRQYFGPGTRLTVL.

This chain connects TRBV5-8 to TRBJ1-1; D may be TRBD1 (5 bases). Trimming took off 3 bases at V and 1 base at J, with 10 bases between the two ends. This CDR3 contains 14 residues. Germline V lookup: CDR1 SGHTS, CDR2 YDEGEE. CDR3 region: CASSSYRQNTEAFF. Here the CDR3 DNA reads TGTGCCAGCAGCTCGTACAGGCAGAACACTGAAGCTTTCTTT.

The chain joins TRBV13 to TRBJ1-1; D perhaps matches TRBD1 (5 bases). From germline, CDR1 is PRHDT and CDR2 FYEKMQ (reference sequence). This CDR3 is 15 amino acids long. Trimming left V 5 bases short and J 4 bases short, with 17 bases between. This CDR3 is CASSPTPGSGTEAFF. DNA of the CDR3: TGTGCCAGCAGCCCGACCCCAGGGTCGGGCACTGAAGCTTTCTTT.

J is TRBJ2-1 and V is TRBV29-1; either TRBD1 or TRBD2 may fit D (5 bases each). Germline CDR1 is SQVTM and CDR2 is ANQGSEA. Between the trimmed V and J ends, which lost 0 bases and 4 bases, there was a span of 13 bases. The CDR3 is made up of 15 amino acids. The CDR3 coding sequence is TGCAGCGTTGAAGATCGAGAGGGACCGTACAATGAGCAGTTCTTC. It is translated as CSVEDREGPYNEQFF.